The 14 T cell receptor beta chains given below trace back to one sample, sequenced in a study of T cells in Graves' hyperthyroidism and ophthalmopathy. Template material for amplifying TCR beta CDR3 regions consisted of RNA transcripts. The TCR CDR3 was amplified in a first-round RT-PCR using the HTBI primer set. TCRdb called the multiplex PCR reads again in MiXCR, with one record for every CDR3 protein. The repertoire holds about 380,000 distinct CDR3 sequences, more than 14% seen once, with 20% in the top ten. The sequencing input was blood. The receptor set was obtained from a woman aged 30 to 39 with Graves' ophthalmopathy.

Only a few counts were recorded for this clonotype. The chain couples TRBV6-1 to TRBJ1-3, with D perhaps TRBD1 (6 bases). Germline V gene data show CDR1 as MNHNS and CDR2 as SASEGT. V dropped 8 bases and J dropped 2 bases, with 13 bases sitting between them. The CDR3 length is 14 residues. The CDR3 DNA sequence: TGTGCCAGCCTCGCCAGGGGCCCTGGAAACACCATATATTTT. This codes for CASLARGPGNTIYF.

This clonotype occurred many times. The CDR3 DNA reads TGCGCCAGCAGCTTGGGTACCTTAGGGGAGCAGTACTTC. It is translated as CASSLGTLGEQYF. The chain couples TRBV5-1 to TRBJ2-7, with D uncertain. Germline V gene sequence: CDR1 SGHRS, CDR2 YFSETQ. The CDR3 is 13 amino acids. Trimming took 0 bases from V and 7 from J, leaving 11 bases between them.

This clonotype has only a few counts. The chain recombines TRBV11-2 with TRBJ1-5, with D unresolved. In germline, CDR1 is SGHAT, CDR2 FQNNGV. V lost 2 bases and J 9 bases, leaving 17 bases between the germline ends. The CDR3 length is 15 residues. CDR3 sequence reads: CASSLPSEGLLPQHF. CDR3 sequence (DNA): TGTGCCAGCAGCTTACCCTCAGAGGGTTTGTTGCCCCAGCATTTT.

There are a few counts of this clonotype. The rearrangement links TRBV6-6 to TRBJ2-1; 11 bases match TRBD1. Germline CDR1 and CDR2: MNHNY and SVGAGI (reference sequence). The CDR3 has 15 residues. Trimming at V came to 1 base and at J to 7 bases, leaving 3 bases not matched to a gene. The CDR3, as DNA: TGTGCCAGCAGTTACTTAGGGACAGGGGGAAATGAGCAGTTCTTC. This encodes CASSYLGTGGNEQFF.

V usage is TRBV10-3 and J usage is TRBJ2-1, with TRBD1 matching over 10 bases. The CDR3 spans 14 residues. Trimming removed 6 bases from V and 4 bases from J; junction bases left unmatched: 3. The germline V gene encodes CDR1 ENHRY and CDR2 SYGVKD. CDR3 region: CAIRRDRGYNEQFF. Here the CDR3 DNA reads TGTGCCATCAGGAGGGACAGGGGATACAATGAGCAGTTCTTC.

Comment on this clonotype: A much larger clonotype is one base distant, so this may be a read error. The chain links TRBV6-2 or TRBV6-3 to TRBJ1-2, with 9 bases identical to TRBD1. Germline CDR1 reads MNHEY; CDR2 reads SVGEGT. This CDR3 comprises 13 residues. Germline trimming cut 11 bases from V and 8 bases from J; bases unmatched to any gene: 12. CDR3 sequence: CAGTPGQGRGYTF. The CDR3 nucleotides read TGTGCCGGCACCCCGGGACAGGGACGCGGCTACACCTTC.

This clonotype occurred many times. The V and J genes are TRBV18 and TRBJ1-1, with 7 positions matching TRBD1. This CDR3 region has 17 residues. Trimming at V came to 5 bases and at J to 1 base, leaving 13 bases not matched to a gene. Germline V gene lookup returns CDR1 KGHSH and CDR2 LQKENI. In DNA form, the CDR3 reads TGTGCCAGCTCAGCGACAGCCGGGACAGCTTCGAACACTGAAGCTTTCTTT. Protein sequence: CASSATAGTASNTEAFF.

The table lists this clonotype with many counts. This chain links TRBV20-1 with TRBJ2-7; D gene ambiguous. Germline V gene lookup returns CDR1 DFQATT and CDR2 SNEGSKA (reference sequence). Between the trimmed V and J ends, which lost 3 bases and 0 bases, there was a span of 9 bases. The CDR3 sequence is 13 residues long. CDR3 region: CSARPRSSYEQYF. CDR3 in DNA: TGCAGTGCTAGGCCACGGAGCTCCTACGAGCAGTACTTC.

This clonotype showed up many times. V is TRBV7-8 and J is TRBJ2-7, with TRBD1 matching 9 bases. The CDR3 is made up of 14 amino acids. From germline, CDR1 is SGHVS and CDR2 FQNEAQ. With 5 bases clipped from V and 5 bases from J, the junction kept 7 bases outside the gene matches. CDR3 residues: CASSPRDRAHEQYF. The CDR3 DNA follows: TGTGCCAGCAGCCCCCGGGACAGGGCCCACGAGCAGTACTTC. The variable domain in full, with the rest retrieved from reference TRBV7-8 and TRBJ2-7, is GAGVSQSPRYKVAKRGQDVALRCDPISGHVSLFWYQQALGQGPEFLTYFQNEAQLDKSGLPSDRFFAERPEGSVSTLKIQRTQQEDSAVYLCASSPRDRAHEQYFGPGTRLTVT.

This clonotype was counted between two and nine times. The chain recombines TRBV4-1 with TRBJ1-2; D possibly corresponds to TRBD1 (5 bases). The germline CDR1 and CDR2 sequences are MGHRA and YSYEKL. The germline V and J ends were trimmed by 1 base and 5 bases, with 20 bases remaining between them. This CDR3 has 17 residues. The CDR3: CASSQVAGPLGEYGYTF. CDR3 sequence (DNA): TGCGCCAGCAGCCAAGTGGCGGGGCCCTTGGGGGAATATGGCTACACCTTC.

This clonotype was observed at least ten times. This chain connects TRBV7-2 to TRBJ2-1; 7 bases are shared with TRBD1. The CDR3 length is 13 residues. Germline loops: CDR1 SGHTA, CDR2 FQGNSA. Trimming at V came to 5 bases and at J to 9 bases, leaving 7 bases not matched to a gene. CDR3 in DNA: TGTGCCAGCAGCAAAAAGGGGGCGCTTGAGCAGTTCTTC. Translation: CASSKKGALEQFF.

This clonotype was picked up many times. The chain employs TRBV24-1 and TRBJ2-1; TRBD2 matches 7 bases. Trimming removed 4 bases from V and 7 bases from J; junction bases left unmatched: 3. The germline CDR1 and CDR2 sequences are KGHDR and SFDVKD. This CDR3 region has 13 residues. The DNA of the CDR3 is TGTGCCACCAGTGACCTACTAGCGAATGAGCAGTTCTTC. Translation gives CATSDLLANEQFF.

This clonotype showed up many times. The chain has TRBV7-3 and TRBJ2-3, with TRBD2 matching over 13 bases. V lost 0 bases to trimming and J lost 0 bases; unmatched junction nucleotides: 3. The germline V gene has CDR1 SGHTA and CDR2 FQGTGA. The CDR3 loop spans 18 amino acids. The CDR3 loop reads CASSLTLTSGGSTDTQYF. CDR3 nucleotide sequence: TGTGCCAGCAGCTTAACCCTGACTAGCGGGGGGAGCACAGATACGCAGTATTTT.

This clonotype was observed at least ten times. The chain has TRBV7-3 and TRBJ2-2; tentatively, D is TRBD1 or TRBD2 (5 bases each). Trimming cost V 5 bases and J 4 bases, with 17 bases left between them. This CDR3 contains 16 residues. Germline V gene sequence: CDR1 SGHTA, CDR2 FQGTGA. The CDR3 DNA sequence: TGTGCCAGCAGCATTCAGGGTTCGGGAACCACCGGGGAGCTGTTTTTT. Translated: CASSIQGSGTTGELFF.